The clone carrying this T cell receptor (beta chain) was picked up one time. This specimen belongs to a study of Ad26.COV2.S vaccination and SARS-CoV-2 variants. Study-level background: A participant enrolled in the COV1001 Ad26.COV2.S trial arm provided the sample.

Treatment: around 19 received Ad26.COV2.S at low or high dose, single or two shots; roughly five received placebo; per-sample allocation not given. Day 63 following the first vaccine or placebo injection was when the samples were taken. Donation was by an adult aged 18-55 years who was in Boston. The V gene lost 9 bases and the J gene lost 11 bases, with 14 bases spanning the gap. From germline, CDR1 is WNHNN and CDR2 SYGVQD (reference sequence). The CDR3 runs to 11 residues. Method: immunoSEQ multiplex PCR; TCRdb's copy keeps in-frame clones and lacks some. The sample has just under 250,000 clones; roughly 90% are singletons.

Sequencing was performed on peripheral blood, taken in a trial of Ad26.COV2.S vaccine versus placebo. The genes are TRBV10-1 and TRBJ1-5; tentatively, D is TRBD1 (5 bases). The clonotype comes from a person aged 18-60 years who received the Ad26.COV2.S COVID-19 vaccine or a placebo. CDR3 in amino acids: CARFRAGSQHF. The CDR3 nucleotides read TGCGCCAGATTCAGGGCAGGGTCCCAGCATTTT.